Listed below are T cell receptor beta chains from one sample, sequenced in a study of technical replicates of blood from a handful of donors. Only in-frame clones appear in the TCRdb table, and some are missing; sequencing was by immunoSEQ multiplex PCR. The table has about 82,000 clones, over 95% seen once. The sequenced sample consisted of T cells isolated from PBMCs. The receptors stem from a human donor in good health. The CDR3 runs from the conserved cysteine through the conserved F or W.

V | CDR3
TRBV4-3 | CASSQDLFRSVFGNNEQFF
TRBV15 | CATSLSRGGNQPQHF
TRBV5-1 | CASSLTGTTQANYGYTF
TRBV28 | CAGADSTGELFF
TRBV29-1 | CSVVTRMNTEAFF
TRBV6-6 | CASSWGTTNTGELFF
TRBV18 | CASSPSAGWSEQYF
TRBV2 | CASGWDRAYYNEQFF
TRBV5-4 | CASSLVQGVAETQYF
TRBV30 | CAGARGENYGYTF
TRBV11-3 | CASSFGDYTGANVLTF
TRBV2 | CASSDRTATGELFF
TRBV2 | CASSDRVGETQYF
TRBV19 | CASSIRGETQYF
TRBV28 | CASRPPARSYEQYF
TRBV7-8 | CASSPQRRGWGNTIYF
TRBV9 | CASSAGTGLSKNIQYF
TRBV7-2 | CASSFLTGDGYTF
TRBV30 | CAWSVGGQGTEAFF
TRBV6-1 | CASSVRDTDTQYF
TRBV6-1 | CASSAWDTPYNEQFF
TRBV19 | CASSIVLWAGESLNTEAFF
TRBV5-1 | CASSPGTQTYNEQFF
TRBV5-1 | CASTLNRDGSYEQYF
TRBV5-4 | CASSLDSGWQNIQYF
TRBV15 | CATMGGRTYNEQFF
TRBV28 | CASSLSVGRVENEQFF
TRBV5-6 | CASSFSPEHGYTF
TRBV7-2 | CASSLGASGNTIYF
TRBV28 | CASRILGQAATNEKLFF
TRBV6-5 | CASSPRQGFDGYTF
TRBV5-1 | CASSLEGTGIYEQYF
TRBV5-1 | CASSLAETQYF
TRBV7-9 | CASSLLSNEQFF
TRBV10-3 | CAISESRAQRNQQETQYF
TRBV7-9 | CASSPEGGSEYEQFF
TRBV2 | CAILTSSEQFF
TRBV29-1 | CSVSFSGGLRIEAFF
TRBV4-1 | CASSQERQDQPQHF